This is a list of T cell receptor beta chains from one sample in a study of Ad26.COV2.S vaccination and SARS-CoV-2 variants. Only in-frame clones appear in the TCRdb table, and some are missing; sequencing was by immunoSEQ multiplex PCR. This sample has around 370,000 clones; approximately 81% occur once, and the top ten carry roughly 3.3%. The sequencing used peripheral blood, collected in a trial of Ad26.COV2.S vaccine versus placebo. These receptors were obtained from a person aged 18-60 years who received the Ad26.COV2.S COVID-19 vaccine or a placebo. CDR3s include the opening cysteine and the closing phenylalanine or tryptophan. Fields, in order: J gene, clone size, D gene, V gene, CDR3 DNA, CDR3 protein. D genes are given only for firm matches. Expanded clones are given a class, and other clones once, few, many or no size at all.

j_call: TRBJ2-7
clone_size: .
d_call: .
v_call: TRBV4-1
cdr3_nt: TGTGCCAGCAGCCAAGGGGGACTAACTTACGAGCAGTACTTC
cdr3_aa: CASSQGGLTYEQYF

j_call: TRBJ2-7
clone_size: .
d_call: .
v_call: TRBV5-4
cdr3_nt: TGTGCCAGCAGCTTTTTCACGGGGAACTACGAGCAGTACTTC
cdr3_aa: CASSFFTGNYEQYF

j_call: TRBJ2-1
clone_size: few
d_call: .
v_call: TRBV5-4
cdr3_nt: TGTGCCAGCAGCATGATCCGGGACGGAGGAGACAATGAGCAGTTCTTC
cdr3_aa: CASSMIRDGGDNEQFF

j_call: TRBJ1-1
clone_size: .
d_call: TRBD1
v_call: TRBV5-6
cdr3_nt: TGTGCCAGCAGCTCCGCAGGGGGAGCAAACACTGAAGCTTTCTTT
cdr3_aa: CASSSAGGANTEAFF

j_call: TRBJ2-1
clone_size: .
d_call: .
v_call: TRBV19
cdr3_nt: TGTGCCAGTAGTAAGGTAACAGCTAGCTCCTACAATGAGCAGTTCTTC
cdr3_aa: CASSKVTASSYNEQFF

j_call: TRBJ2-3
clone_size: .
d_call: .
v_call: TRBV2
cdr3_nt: TGTGCCAGCAGTGAGAGGAGGCTAGCTTACACAGATACGCAGTATTTT
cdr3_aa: CASSERRLAYTDTQYF

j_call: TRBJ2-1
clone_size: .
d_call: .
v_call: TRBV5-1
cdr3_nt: TGCGCCAGCAGCTTGCGGGACAATGAGCAGTTCTTC
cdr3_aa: CASSLRDNEQFF

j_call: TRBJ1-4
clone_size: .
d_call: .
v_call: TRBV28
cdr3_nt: TGTGCCAGCACGGTACACGCGGGGAATGAAAAACTGTTTTTT
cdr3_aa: CASTVHAGNEKLFF

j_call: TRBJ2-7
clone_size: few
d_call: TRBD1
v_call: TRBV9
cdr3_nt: TGTGCCAGCAGCGGGACAGGGGCCTCCTACGAGCAGTACTTC
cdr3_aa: CASSGTGASYEQYF

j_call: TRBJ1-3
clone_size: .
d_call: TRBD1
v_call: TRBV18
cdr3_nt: TGTGCCAGCTCACCTGATCCCCGGGCCGGACAGGGAGGCAGGCGAAACACCATATATTTT
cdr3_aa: CASSPDPRAGQGGRRNTIYF

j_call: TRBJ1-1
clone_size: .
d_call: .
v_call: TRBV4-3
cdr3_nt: TGCGCCAGCAGCCAAGGACTCGGACAGATGGGGACTGAAGCTTTCTTT
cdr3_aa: CASSQGLGQMGTEAFF

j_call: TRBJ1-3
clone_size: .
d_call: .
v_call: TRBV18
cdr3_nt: TGTGCCAGCTCACTAAACGCCATCTCTGGAAACACCATATATTTT
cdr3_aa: CASSLNAISGNTIYF

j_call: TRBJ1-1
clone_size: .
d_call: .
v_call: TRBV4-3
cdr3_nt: TGCGCCAGCAGCCAAGAATTCAGGGGCCTAATGAACACTGAAGCTTTCTTT
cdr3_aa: CASSQEFRGLMNTEAFF

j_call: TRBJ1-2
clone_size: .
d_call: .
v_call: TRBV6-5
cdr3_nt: TGTGCCAGCAGTTACTCGTTGGGGGCAGGCAACTATGGCTACACCTTC
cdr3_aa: CASSYSLGAGNYGYTF

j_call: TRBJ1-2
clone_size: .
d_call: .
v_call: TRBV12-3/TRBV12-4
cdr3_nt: TGTGCCACCTCCACCAACCCGGTAAACGGCTACACCTTC
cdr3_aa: CATSTNPVNGYTF

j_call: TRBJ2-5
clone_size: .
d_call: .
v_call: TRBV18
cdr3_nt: TGTGCCAGCTCACCCTCGGGAAGGGCGGAGACCCAGTACTTC
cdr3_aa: CASSPSGRAETQYF

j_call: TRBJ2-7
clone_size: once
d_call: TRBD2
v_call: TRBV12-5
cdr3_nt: TGTGCTAGTGGTTTGGGAACTAGCGGGTACGAGCAGTACTTC
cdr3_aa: CASGLGTSGYEQYF

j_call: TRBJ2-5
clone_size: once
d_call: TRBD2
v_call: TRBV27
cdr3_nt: TGTGCCAGCTCGGGACTAGCGGACCTCCAAGAGACCCAGTACTTC
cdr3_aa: CASSGLADLQETQYF

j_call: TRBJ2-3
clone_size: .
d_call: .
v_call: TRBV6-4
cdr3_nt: TGTGCCAGCAGTGCCGTGACTGGAGATACGCAGTATTTT
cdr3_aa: CASSAVTGDTQYF

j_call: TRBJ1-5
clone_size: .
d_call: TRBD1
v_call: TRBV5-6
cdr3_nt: TGTGCCAGCAGCGCCGGGACAGGGAACCCAAATCAGCCCCAGCATTTT
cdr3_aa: CASSAGTGNPNQPQHF

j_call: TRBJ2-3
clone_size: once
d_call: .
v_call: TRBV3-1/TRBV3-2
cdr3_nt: TGTGCCAGCAGCCAATCTCAGGGGACAGATACGCAGTATTTT
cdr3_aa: CASSQSQGTDTQYF

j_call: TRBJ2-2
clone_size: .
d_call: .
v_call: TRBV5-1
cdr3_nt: TGCGCCAGCAGCCGGACAGTGAACACCGGGGAGCTGTTTTTT
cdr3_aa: CASSRTVNTGELFF

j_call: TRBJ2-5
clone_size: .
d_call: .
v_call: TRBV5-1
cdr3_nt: TGCGCCAGCCGCGTCTCTCAGGACCGGGAGACCCAGTACTTC
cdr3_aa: CASRVSQDRETQYF

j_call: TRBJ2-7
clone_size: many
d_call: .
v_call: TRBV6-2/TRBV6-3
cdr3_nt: TGTGCCAGCAGTTACGGGACATCGACCTACGAGCAGTACTTC
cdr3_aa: CASSYGTSTYEQYF

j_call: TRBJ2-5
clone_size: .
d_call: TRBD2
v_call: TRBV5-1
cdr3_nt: TGCGCCAGCAGCGGTGGACTAGCGGGGGGCGATGAGACCCAGTACTTC
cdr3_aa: CASSGGLAGGDETQYF

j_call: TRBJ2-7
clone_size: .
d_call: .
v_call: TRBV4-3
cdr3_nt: TGCGCCAGCAGCGAAAACGCGGGATTACGAAACGAGCAGTACTTC
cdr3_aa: CASSENAGLRNEQYF

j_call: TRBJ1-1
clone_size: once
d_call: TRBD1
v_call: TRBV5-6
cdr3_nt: TGTGCCAGCAGCTCTCCCGGGACAGGCGGTACTGAAGCTTTCTTT
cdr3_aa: CASSSPGTGGTEAFF

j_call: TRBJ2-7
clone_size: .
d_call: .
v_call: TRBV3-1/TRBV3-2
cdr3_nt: TGTGCCAGCAGCCTCACGGCAGGAGGGTACGAGCAGTACTTC
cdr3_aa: CASSLTAGGYEQYF

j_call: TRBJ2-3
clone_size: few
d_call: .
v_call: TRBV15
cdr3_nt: TGTGCCACCAGCAGCGAGGGACTTATCACAGATACGCAGTATTTT
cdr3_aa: CATSSEGLITDTQYF

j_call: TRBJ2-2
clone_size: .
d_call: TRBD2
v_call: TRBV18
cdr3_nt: TGTGCCAGCTCACCACCCGCGACTAGCGAGACCGGGGAGCTGTTTTTT
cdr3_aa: CASSPPATSETGELFF

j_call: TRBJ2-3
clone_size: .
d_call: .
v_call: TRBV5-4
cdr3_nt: TGTGCCAGCAGCTTGGGACAGAGTGACACAGATACGCAGTATTTT
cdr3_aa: CASSLGQSDTDTQYF

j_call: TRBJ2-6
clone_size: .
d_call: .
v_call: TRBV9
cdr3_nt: TGTGCCAGCAGAGGAGGGGGCGCAGGGAGTTCTGGGGCCAACGTCCTGACTTTC
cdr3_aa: CASRGGGAGSSGANVLTF

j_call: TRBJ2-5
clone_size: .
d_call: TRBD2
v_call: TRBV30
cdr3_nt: TGTGCCTGGAGTGTGATCGGGAGGGGTCCCCAGTACTTC
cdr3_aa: CAWSVIGRGPQYF

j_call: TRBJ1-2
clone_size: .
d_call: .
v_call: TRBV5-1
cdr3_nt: TGCGCCAGCAGCCTGGGACTCAACTATGGCTACACCTTC
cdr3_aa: CASSLGLNYGYTF

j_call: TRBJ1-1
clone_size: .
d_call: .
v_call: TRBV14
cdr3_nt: TGTGCCAGCAGACCCCCCCTCTCAGGGAACACTGAAGCTTTCTTT
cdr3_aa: CASRPPLSGNTEAFF

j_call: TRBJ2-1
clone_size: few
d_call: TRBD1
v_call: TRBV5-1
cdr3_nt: TGCGCCAGCGGTCCCGGGACAGGGGACTCCTACAATGAGCAGTTCTTC
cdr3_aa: CASGPGTGDSYNEQFF

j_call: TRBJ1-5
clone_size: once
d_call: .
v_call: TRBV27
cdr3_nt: TGTGCCAGCAGTTTGAGCAGTCAGGGGCTAAAGAAGCCCCAGCATTTT
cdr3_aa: CASSLSSQGLKKPQHF

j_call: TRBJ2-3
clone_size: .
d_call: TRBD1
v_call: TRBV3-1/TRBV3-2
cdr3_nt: TGTGCCAGCAGCGAAACAGGGGGCAACACAGATACGCAGTATTTT
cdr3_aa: CASSETGGNTDTQYF

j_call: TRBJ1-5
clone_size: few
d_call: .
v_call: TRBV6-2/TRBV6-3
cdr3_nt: TGTGCCAGCAGTTACAACCATCAGCCCCAGCATTTT
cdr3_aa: CASSYNHQPQHF

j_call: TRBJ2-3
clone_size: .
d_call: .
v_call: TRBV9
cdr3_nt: TGTGCCAGCAGCGGACAGATCGCAGATACGCAGTATTTT
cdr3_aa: CASSGQIADTQYF

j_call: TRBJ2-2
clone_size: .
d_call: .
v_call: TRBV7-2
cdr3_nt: TGTGCCAGCAGCTTAGGGGGGCGGCCCACCGGGGAGCTGTTTTTT
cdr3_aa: CASSLGGRPTGELFF

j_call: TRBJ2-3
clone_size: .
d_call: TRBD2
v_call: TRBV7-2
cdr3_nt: TGTGCCAGCAGCTTAGTAGCGGGGGGGGATACGCAGTATTTT
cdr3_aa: CASSLVAGGDTQYF

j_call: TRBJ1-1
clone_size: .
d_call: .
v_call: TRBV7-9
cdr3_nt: TGTGCCAGCAGCCCACAGGGAATCACTGAAGCTTTCTTT
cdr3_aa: CASSPQGITEAFF

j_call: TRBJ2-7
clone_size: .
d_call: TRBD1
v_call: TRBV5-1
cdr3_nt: TGCGCCAGCAGCTCGGACAGGGGGTTCTACGAGCAGTACTTC
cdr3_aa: CASSSDRGFYEQYF

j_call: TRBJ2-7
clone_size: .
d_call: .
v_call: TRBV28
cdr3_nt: TGTGCCAGCAGTTTAGGGATGACATACGAGCAGTACTTC
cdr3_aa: CASSLGMTYEQYF

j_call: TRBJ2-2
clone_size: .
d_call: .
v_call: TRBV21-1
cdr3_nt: TGTGCCAGCAGCAAAAAGGATAGGCTAGCTCGACGGGACACCGGGGAGCTGTTTTTT
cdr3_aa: CASSKKDRLARRDTGELFF

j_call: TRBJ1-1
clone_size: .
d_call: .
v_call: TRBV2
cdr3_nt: TGTGCCAGCAAAGTGGCCGGGTTTACTGAAGCTTTCTTT
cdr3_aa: CASKVAGFTEAFF

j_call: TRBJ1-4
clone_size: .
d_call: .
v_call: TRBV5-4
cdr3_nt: TGTGCCAGCAGCTTGCTCGGGGAAAAACTGTTTTTT
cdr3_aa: CASSLLGEKLFF

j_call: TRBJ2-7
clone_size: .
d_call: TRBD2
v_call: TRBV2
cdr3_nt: TGTGCCAGCCGGGGACTAGCCCGCGGATGGCAGTACTTC
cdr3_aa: CASRGLARGWQYF

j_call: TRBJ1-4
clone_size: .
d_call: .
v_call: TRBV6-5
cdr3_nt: TGTGCCAGCAGTCCGGCGGGCGGCGAAAAACTGTTTTTT
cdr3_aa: CASSPAGGEKLFF

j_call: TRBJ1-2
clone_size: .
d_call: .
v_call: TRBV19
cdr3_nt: TGTGCCAGTAGTGAACGTAACTATGGCTACACCTTC
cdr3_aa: CASSERNYGYTF

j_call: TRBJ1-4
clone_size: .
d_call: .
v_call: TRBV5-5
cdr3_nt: TGTGCCAGCAGCTTGGAGGGCACCGGGGGTGAAAAACTGTTTTTT
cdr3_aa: CASSLEGTGGEKLFF

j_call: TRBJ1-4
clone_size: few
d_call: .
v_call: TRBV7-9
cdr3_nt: TGTGCCAGCAGCCCCTACGAGGTACAGGAAAAACTGTTTTTT
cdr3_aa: CASSPYEVQEKLFF

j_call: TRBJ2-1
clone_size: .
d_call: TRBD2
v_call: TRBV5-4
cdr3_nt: TGTGCCAGCAGCATAGCGGGAACGAGCGGGAATGAGCAGTTCTTC
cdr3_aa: CASSIAGTSGNEQFF

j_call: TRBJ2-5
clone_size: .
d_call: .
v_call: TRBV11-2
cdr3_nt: TGTGCCAGCAGCTTAGGGACAATGGAGACCCAGTACTTC
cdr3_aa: CASSLGTMETQYF